The 8 T cell receptor beta chains below all came from one sample that was sequenced in a study of blood T cell repertoires in COVID-19. Sequencing was performed with immunoSEQ multiplex PCR; in TCRdb, only in-frame clones are kept and a portion is missing. In the table there are 200,000 to 300,000 clones, approximately 90% of which are singletons. Sequenced input: peripheral blood. All receptors come from a woman in her 40s who had recovered from COVID-19.

This rearrangement joins TRBV21-1 to TRBJ1-5. TRBV21-1 is an annotated pseudogene. The CDR3 loop spans 18 amino acids. The CDR3 DNA reads as TGTGCCAGCAGCAACTACTCAGACGGGGGGTTGGGCAATCAGCCCCAGCATTTT. Translation: CASSNYSDGGLGNQPQHF.

The chain employs TRBV27 and TRBJ2-1; D gene ambiguous. V lost 5 bases and J 5 bases, leaving 4 bases between the germline ends. Germline V gene data show CDR1 as MNHEY and CDR2 as SMNVEV (reference sequence). CDR3 length equals 11 residues. CDR3 protein: CASSPDNEQFF. In DNA, the CDR3 is TGTGCCAGCAGTCCCGACAATGAGCAGTTCTTC.

This rearrangement joins TRBV4-1 to TRBJ2-1; D possibly corresponds to TRBD1 (6 bases). Per germline, CDR1 MGHRA and CDR2 YSYEKL. The CDR3 is made up of 15 amino acids. V lost 1 base, J lost 2 bases, and 9 bases lay in between. Here the CDR3 DNA reads TGCGCCAGCAGCCAAGTTCAGGGGCCCTACAATGAGCAGTTCTTC. Translated: CASSQVQGPYNEQFF.

V gene TRBV19 combines with J gene TRBJ1-1; the D gene is possibly TRBD1 (5 bases). The CDR3 has 15 residues. CDR1 and CDR2 from the germline V gene are LNHDA and SQIVND (reference sequence). V was shortened by 6 bases and J by 2 bases, with 16 bases between the two germline ends. CDR3 sequence: CASREGPLANTEAFF. CDR3 coding DNA: TGTGCCAGTAGGGAGGGACCCCTTGCCAACACTGAAGCTTTCTTT. The variable domain in full, completed from reference TRBV19 and TRBJ1-1, reads DGGITQSPKYLFRKEGQNVTLSCEQNLNHDAMYWYRQDPGQGLRLIYYSQIVNDFQKGDIAEGYSVSREKKESFPLTVTSAQKNPTAFYLCASREGPLANTEAFFGQGTRLTVV.

This clone was detected only a few times. This chain joins TRBV4-2 and TRBJ1-6; 9 bases map to TRBD1. V shed 3 bases, J shed 9 bases, and the junction held 9 bases outside the gene matches. The CDR3 is 16 amino acids. Germline assignment: CDR1 LGHNA and CDR2 YNFKEQ. The CDR3 bases are TGTGCCAGCAGCCACCCGGGACAGGGCGAGGGTTCACCCCTCCACTTT. Protein: CASSHPGQGEGSPLHF.

V and J are TRBV6-2 or TRBV6-3 and TRBJ2-1, with D possibly matching TRBD2 (6 bases). CDR1 is MNHEY, CDR2 SVGEGT, per germline. This CDR3 has 14 amino acids. The germline V and J ends were trimmed by 6 bases and 8 bases, with 17 bases remaining between them. The CDR3 loop reads CASSPPGERDEQFF. CDR3 in DNA: TGTGCCAGCAGCCCCCCGGGGGAGCGGGATGAGCAGTTCTTC.

The gene calls are TRBV7-6 and TRBJ2-2; 7 bases are a match to TRBD2. The CDR3 is 17 residues long. V gave up 0 bases and J gave up 6 bases; unmatched junction bases: 10. Per germline, CDR1 SGHVS and CDR2 FNYEAQ. CDR3 residues: CASSLALGGTTPGELFF. The CDR3 bases are TGTGCCAGCAGCTTAGCGTTGGGGGGGACTACACCCGGGGAGCTGTTTTTT. Filled out from reference TRBV7-6 and TRBJ2-2, the complete variable domain reads GAGVSQSPRYKVTKRGQDVALRCDPISGHVSLYWYRQALGQGPEFLTYFNYEAQQDKSGLPNDRFSAERPEGSISTLTIQRTEQRDSAMYRCASSLALGGTTPGELFFGEGSRLTVL.

The V and J genes are TRBV6-1 and TRBJ1-1; D is unclear. The CDR3 consists of 13 residues. V was cut by 1 base and J by 6 bases, with 9 bases left in between. CDR1 MNHNS and CDR2 SASEGT come from the germline V gene. DNA for the CDR3: TGTGCCAGCAGTGAAGGAGGGTTCCCTGAAGCTTTCTTT. It translates to CASSEGGFPEAFF.